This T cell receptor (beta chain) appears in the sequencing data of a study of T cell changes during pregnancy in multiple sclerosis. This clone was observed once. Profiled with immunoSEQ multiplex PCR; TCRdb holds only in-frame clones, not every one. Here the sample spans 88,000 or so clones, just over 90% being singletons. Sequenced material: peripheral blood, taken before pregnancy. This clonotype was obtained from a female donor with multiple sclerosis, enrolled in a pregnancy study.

CDR3 in amino acids: CASSSPGLTGSYEQYF. The CDR3 DNA sequence: TGTGCCAGCAGCAGCCCGGGACTGACGGGCTCCTACGAGCAGTACTTC. The rearrangement joins TRBV7-8 to TRBJ2-5, with a weak D call TRBD2 (6 bases). The J call may not be correct, given that the DNA end is closer to TRBJ2-7. From germline, CDR1 is SGHVS and CDR2 FQNEAQ. The CDR3 runs to 16 residues.